A selection of T cell receptor beta chains follows, all from one sample in a study of blood T cell repertoires in COVID-19. Repertoires were generated with immunoSEQ multiplex PCR, while TCRdb's copy carries only in-frame clones and drops some. The sample holds a few hundred thousand clones, 75% to 90% seen once. Sequenced material: peripheral blood. These receptors came from a woman in her fifties or sixties with COVID-19, enrolled during active disease. CDR3s include the opening cysteine and the closing phenylalanine or tryptophan. D genes are given only for firm matches. Expanded clones are given a class, and other clones once, few, many or no size at all.

J | D | V | size | DNA | CDR3
TRBJ2-7 | NA | TRBV19 | NA | TGTGCCAGTAGTACCCGTTTAACGGGGACCTACGAGCAGTACTTC | CASSTRLTGTYEQYF
TRBJ2-5 | TRBD2 | TRBV4-3 | NA | TGCGCCAGCAGCCAAGGGGTCGGGGGGGGACAAGAGACCCAGTACTTC | CASSQGVGGGQETQYF
TRBJ2-2 | TRBD2 | TRBV5-1 | NA | TGCGCCAGCAGCACTGCTAGCGGGGGGTACACCGGGGAGCTGTTTTTT | CASSTASGGYTGELFF
TRBJ1-2 | TRBD1 | TRBV10-3 | NA | TGTGCCATCAGTGAGTCGACAGGGGGCGTCTATGGCTACACCTTC | CAISESTGGVYGYTF
TRBJ1-3 | NA | TRBV6-6 | NA | TGTGCCAGCAGTTACTCGAGGGTCTACAACACCATATATTTT | CASSYSRVYNTIYF
TRBJ2-7 | TRBD1 | TRBV6-5 | NA | TGTGCCAGCAGTTCGCCCGGGACAGGGAGGAACGAGCAGTACTTC | CASSSPGTGRNEQYF
TRBJ2-7 | NA | TRBV5-5 | NA | TGTGCCAGCAGCTTGGGAGGGCACGAGCAGTACTTC | CASSLGGHEQYF
TRBJ2-1 | TRBD2 | TRBV6-1 | once | TGTGCCAGCAGTGAAGCGCTTACTAGCGGGGGTACCTACTCCTACAATGAGCAGTTCTTC | CASSEALTSGGTYSYNEQFF
TRBJ2-5 | NA | TRBV24-1 | NA | TGTGCCACCAGTGATTTCCGAGACAGGAGAGAGACCCAGTACTTC | CATSDFRDRRETQYF
TRBJ2-3 | TRBD1 | TRBV4-2 | NA | TGTGCCAGCAGCCAAGGCAGGGGGCGGACAGATACGCAGTATTTT | CASSQGRGRTDTQYF
TRBJ2-5 | NA | TRBV9 | NA | TGTGCCAGCAGCGTTACAGGGAACCCACGGGAGACCCAGTACTTC | CASSVTGNPRETQYF
TRBJ1-1 | NA | TRBV11-3 | NA | TGTGCCAGCAGCTTAAGTATGCGGGGGTCCACTGAAGCTTTCTTT | CASSLSMRGSTEAFF
TRBJ1-2 | TRBD1 | TRBV29-1 | NA | TGCAGCGTTGATGGGACTGCTCAGGGGGCCGGGTATGGCTACACCTTC | CSVDGTAQGAGYGYTF
TRBJ2-1 | TRBD2 | TRBV4-2 | NA | TGTGCCAGCACCTCAACCCTCGGACTAGCGGGGGGCTCCTACAATGAGCAGTTCTTC | CASTSTLGLAGGSYNEQFF
TRBJ2-5 | NA | TRBV5-6 | NA | TGTGCCAGCAGCTTGGAGGTGGGGCCCCAGTACTTC | CASSLEVGPQYF
TRBJ1-2 | NA | TRBV5-4 | NA | TGTGCCAGCAGTAGGGACAAAAACTATGGCTACACCTTC | CASSRDKNYGYTF
TRBJ1-1 | TRBD1 | TRBV18 | NA | TGTGCCAGCTCATCCTCTGGAGGGGGCGGTTACACTGAAGCTTTCTTT | CASSSSGGGGYTEAFF
TRBJ2-7 | NA | TRBV2 | NA | TGTGCCAGCACGGAGAGCTCCTACGAGCAGTACTTC | CASTESSYEQYF
TRBJ1-2 | NA | TRBV27 | NA | TGTGCCAGCAGGACGGGGGACGATGGCTACACCTTC | CASRTGDDGYTF
TRBJ1-2 | NA | TRBV19 | NA | TGTGCCAGTAGTATGATACCGGTCTATGGCTACACCTTC | CASSMIPVYGYTF
TRBJ1-1 | NA | TRBV4-3 | NA | TGCGCCAGCAGCCAGCCAGGACAGAACACTGAAGCTTTCTTT | CASSQPGQNTEAFF
TRBJ1-2 | NA | TRBV9 | NA | TGTGCCAGCAGCGTAGATGGGAGTCGCTACACCTTC | CASSVDGSRYTF
TRBJ2-5 | NA | TRBV24-1 | NA | TGTGCCACCAGTGATCGAAGGGGGGGGCTAGAGACCCAGTACTTC | CATSDRRGGLETQYF
TRBJ2-5 | TRBD1 | TRBV6-5 | NA | TGTGCCAGCAGTTACCTCGGGACAGGGGCAAGGGAGACCCAGTACTTC | CASSYLGTGARETQYF
TRBJ1-2 | TRBD1 | TRBV7-2 | NA | TGTGCCAGCAGCTCCACGCAACAGGGGGGGGTCTATGGCTACACCTTC | CASSSTQQGGVYGYTF
TRBJ2-1 | TRBD2 | TRBV2 | NA | TGTGCCAGCGTTCTTCAGGTTTGGGGGGGCAATGAGCAGTTCTTC | CASVLQVWGGNEQFF